This T cell receptor (beta chain) was profiled in a study of breast tumors, draining lymph nodes, adjacent tissues. Study outcomes and limitations: Tumors had less TCR diversity than lymph nodes, more than nontumor tissue.

Samples came from axillary lymph nodes draining the breast cancer. TCRdb independently ran MiXCR on the multiplex PCR reads; one entry per CDR3 protein. This sample has nearly 200,000 distinct CDR3 sequences, with around a third found just once. The CDR3 sequence is 14 residues long. Unmatched junction bases numbered 7, after V lost 7 bases and J lost 9 bases. CDR1 SEHNR and CDR2 FQNEAQ come from the germline V gene (reference sequence). On this clonotype itself: The antigen remains undetermined.

The chain carries TRBV7-9 and TRBJ1-6; 9 bases fit TRBD1. Sample: axillary lymph node tissue. The receptor was derived from a female donor with breast cancer. Some clones in this sample may be carry-over from other donors' samples. As DNA, the CDR3 is TGTGCCAGCACTACCGGGACAGGGTTTTCACCCCTCCACTTT. It codes for CASTTGTGFSPLHF.